The clone carrying this T cell receptor beta chain was counted a few times. Its antigen remains unidentified. From germline, CDR1 is MDHEN and CDR2 SYDVKM. V lost 5 bases to trimming and J lost 9 bases; unmatched junction nucleotides: 11. This CDR3 is 14 amino acids long. The sample comes from a study of regulatory T cells in long-lasting Graves disease. Overall study findings and caveats: Patients with persistent Graves' had lower TCR diversity than newly diagnosed patients. Persistent disease samples used TRBV28, TRBJ1-2 and TRBJ2-5 preferentially. Persistent patients shared more public clonotypes (about 2,800) than newly diagnosed patients (966).

Regarding time point: persistent/refractory GD, antithyroid drugs over 5 years with positive TRAb. PBMCs were the source of the RNA used for TCR sequencing. Investigators prepared the TCR beta libraries by applying iRepertoire HTBI primers and Arm-PCR of CDR3 regions. One entry per CDR3 protein results from TCRdb running MiXCR on the multiplex PCR reads. The data contain some 450,000 distinct CDR3 sequences, around a quarter of them seen just once; the ten biggest clones take up about 26%. The rearrangement joins TRBV28 to TRBJ2-7, with 9 bases aligning to TRBD2. The sequences come from peripheral blood mononuclear cells (PBMCs), collected when the disease was refractory, from a patient treated with antithyroid drugs. The clonotype originates from a female donor with Graves disease. The CDR3: CASSNSGGTAGQYF. DNA for the CDR3: TGTGCCAGCAGTAATAGCGGGGGCACAGCCGGGCAGTACTTC. The variable domain in full, completed from reference TRBV28 and TRBJ2-7, reads DVKVTQSSRYLVKRTGEKVFLECVQDMDHENMFWYRQDPGLGLRLIYFSYDVKMKEKGDIPEGYSVSREKKERFSLILESASTNQTSMYLCASSNSGGTAGQYFGPGTRLTVT.